The sequence of this TCR beta chain was determined in a study of T-cell reconstitution after alpha-beta-depleted transplantation in children. This clonotype was picked up many times. Its antigen is currently unknown. General study findings and limits: It was reported that alpha-beta T cells came from several hundred expanded graft clones (about two months after transplant). Newly generated T cells supplied most T-cell counts and diversity one year post-transplant.

Germline V gene sequence: CDR1 SGHAT, CDR2 FQNNGV. Losses at the gene ends were 1 base for V and 0 bases for J; bases not matched to a gene: 2. This CDR3 region has 15 residues. Preparation of the TCRbeta library involved a method that used unique molecular identifiers. TCRdb passed the PCR reads through MiXCR, listing each CDR3 protein once. This table holds under 300,000 distinct CDR3 sequences, around a tenth found once. The chain combines TRBV11-2 with TRBJ2-7; 8 nucleotides align to TRBD2. This specimen was peripheral blood, taken 180 days after TCRalphabeta/CD19-depleted stem cell transplant. This TCR derives from a male patient aged 2 to 9 who had a stem cell transplant for chronic granulomatous disease, so the T cells may come from the graft donor. The CDR3 region has the DNA TGTGCCAGCAGCTTAGCGGGAGGGAGCTCCTACGAGCAGTACTTC. Amino acid sequence: CASSLAGGSSYEQYF.